This T cell receptor beta chain was sequenced for a study of blood T cell dynamics during melanoma immunotherapy. Study at large: First-line therapy was either pembrolizumab or nivolumab with ipilimumab for metastatic melanoma.

Each bulk PBMC sample had approximately 400 ng DNA loaded. The table came from immunoSEQ multiplex PCR; TCRdb's copy has only in-frame clones and leaves some out. The table has about 11,000 clones, roughly 84% seen once. This clone has more than one count but fewer than ten. Stated time point: week 3, after first cycle of checkpoint inhibitor. Samples come from before therapy and from week 3 after the first blockade cycle. The clonotype originates from a human donor with melanoma. Source: blood, taken from a patient treated with checkpoint blockade.

CDR3 bases: TGTGCCGTCAGGTACCTTGCGAACACTGAAGCTTTCTTT. Amino acid sequence: CAVRYLANTEAFF. The chain uses TRBV7-9 and TRBJ1-1; no clear D gene. Trimming shortened V by 11 bases and J by 1 base, and 14 bases separated the two germline ends. Germline-derived CDR1 and CDR2 are SEHNR and FQNEAQ (reference sequence). This CDR3 comprises 13 residues.